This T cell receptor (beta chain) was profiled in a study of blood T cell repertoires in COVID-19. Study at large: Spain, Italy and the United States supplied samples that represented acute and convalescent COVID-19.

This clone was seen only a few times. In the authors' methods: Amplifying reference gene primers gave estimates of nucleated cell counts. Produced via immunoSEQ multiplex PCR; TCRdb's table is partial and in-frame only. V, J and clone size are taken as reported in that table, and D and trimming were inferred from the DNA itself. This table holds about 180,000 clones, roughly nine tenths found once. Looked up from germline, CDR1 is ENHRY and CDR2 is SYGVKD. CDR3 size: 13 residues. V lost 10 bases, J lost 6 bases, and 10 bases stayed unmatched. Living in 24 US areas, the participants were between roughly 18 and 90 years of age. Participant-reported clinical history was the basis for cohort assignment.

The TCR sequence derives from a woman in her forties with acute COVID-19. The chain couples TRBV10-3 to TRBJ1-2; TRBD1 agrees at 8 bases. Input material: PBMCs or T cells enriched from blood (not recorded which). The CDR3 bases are TGTGCCACCAGAGGACAGGGTAAGGATGGCTACACCTTC. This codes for CATRGQGKDGYTF.